The text below deals with one T cell receptor beta chain. This sample also contains other DNA sequences that code for the same CDR3. This specimen comes from a study of control samples from healthy donors and cancer patients. Trimming pared 0 bases from V and 0 bases from J, leaving 5 bases between. Germline-derived CDR1 and CDR2 are SGHRS and YFSETQ. This CDR3 comprises 14 residues. Libraries were prepared by immunoSEQ multiplex PCR; TCRdb keeps only in-frame clonotypes and omits some of them. The table lists around 190,000 clones, around nine tenths of them singletons. The clonotype comes from a man aged 25-45 years in good health. The chain has TRBV5-1 and TRBJ2-3; D remains ambiguous. Sequencing was carried out using blood. This CDR3 reads CASSLGQSTDTQYF. The CDR3 DNA reads as TGCGCCAGCAGCTTGGGACAAAGCACAGATACGCAGTATTTT.